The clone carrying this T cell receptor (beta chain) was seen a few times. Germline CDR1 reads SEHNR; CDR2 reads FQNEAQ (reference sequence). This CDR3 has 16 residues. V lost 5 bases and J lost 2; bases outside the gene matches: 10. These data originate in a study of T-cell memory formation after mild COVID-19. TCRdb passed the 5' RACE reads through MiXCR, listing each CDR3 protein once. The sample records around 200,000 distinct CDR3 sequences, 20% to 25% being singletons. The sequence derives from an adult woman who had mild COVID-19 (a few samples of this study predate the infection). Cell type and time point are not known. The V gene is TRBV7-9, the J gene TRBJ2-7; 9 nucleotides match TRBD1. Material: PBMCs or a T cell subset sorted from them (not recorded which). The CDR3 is CASSLGPGQGTYEQYF. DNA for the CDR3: TGTGCCAGCAGCCTCGGGCCGGGACAGGGAACCTACGAGCAGTACTTC.